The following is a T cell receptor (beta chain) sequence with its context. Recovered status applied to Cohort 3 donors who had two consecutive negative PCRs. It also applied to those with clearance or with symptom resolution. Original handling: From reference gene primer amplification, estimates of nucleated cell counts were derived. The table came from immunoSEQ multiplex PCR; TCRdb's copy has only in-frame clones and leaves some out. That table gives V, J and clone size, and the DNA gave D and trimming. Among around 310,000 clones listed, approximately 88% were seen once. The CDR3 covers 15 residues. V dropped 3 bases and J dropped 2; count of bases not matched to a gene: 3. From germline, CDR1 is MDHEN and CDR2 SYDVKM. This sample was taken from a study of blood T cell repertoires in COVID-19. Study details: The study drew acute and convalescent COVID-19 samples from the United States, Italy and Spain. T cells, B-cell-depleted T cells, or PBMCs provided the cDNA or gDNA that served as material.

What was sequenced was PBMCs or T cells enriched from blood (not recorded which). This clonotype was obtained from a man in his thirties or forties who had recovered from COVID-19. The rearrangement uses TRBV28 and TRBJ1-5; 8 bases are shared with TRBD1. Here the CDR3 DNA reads TGTGCCAGCAGTTTCTTACAGGGGGGCAATCAGCCCCAGCATTTT. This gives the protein CASSFLQGGNQPQHF.